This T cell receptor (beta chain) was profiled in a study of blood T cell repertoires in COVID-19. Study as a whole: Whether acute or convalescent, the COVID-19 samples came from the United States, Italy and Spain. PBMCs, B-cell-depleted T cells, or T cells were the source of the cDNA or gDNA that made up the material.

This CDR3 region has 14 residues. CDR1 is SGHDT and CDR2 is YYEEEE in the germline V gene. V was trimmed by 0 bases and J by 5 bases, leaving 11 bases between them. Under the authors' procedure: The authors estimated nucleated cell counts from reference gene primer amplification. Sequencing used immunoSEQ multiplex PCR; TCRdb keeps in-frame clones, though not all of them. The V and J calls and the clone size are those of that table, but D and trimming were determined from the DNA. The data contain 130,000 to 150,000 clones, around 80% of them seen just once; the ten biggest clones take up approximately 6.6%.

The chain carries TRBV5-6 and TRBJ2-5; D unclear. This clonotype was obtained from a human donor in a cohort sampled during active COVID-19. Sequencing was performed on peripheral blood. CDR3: CASSLAAVRETQYF. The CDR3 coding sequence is TGTGCCAGCAGCTTGGCGGCGGTCCGGGAGACCCAGTACTTC.